This T cell receptor beta chain comes out of a study of blood T cells in healthy people across ages (dated by TCRdb to the mid-2010s). Study-level background: Template switching captured roughly one uniquely barcoded TCR beta cDNA molecule per two T cells in model experiments. Using deep sequencing normalized with unique cDNA molecular identifiers, the study measured how TCR beta repertoire diversity changes with age. The donors were divided into four age groups: young (average around 16 years), middle-aged (under 40), aged (about 60) and long-lived (roughly 86). To avoid experimental bias, donors of different ages were randomly spread across the sequencing lanes. The study analyzed two additional independent replicas of 1 million unique cDNA reads from the same blood draw for two donors, one aged 18 to 30 and one aged 80 or older. General study outcomes and caveats: As age increased, observed TCR beta diversity per million T cells dropped in a roughly linear way, and a significant reduction was already evident by age roughly 36. Observed TCR beta diversity correlated strongly with the percentage of naive T cells measured by flow cytometry. Bulk unsorted PBMC profiling prevented conclusive comparison of naive and antigen-experienced compartments. The CMV infection status of donors was not known, potentially confounding age-related changes in expanded clonotypes. The long-lived group showed more naive CD4+ T cells, fewer expanded clones and increased TCR diversity than the aged group, suggesting age selection. Estimates of total diversity based on one million sequenced T cells were regarded as lower bounds and as underestimates.

Libraries were built with 5' RACE. Sequenced on an Illumina HiSeq 2500. The second PCR ran for roughly 7 to 12 cycles and used a J-beta primer mix along with a sample-barcoded 5' primer. A template-switch 5' adaptor carrying 12 random nucleotides introduced a unique molecular identifier onto each TCR beta cDNA molecule. At least 3 million CDR3-containing paired-end reads were obtained from each sample. All of the RNA was converted into first-strand cDNA using the Mint cDNA synthesis kit, with a TRBC-specific oligonucleotide serving as the primer. Following uracil-DNA glycosylase treatment, a first 18-cycle PCR with universal primers M1SS and BC2_uni_R was performed on all cDNA. The original methods were these. Each sample was normalized by randomly selecting 1 million high-quality reads, each carrying a distinct molecular identifier. Reads with shared molecular identifiers were discarded instead of being binned into consensus sequences. MiTCR, set to a Q25 quality threshold and the strictest error-elimination algorithm, was used for CDR3 identification, clonotype clustering and error correction. A nonparametric unseen species model using Euler transformation provided a lower-bound estimate of total TCR beta diversity. TCRdb applied fastp at Q25 and MiXCR to the public reads, then kept only in-frame beta chains. All rows with the same CDR3 protein become a single entry with the most common DNA and genes. The V and J calls reflect TCRdb's pipeline rather than the authors' work. Across this sample there are 1 million to 1.2 million distinct CDR3 sequences, with 35% to 45% seen only once. Of the sample, about an eighth falls within the top ten clones.

V and J are trimmed by 5 bases and 7 bases, and the gene matches miss 5 bases of the junction. CDR1 and CDR2, looked up from the germline V gene, are SGHRS and YFSETQ. Reading from cysteine to phenylalanine, the CDR3 counts 14 amino acids. Only the CDR3 part of the read is kept: 42 bases, read in frame from the first base. The donors were roughly 40 Caucasian individuals from Russia, aged roughly 6 to 100 years, who were systemically healthy. Ten milliliters of peripheral blood were collected from each donor into EDTA-treated Vacutainer tubes. Ficoll-Paque density-gradient centrifugation was used to isolate PBMCs, with at least 6.5 million per sample. Trizol reagent was used to extract total RNA from the PBMCs, yielding at least 5.5 micrograms per sample. For every donor, an aliquot of PBMCs went through flow cytometry to measure the percentages of naive CD45RAhigh/CD27high T cells. There are a few counts of this clonotype. The target of this receptor is not known. No base qualities exist here, and no much larger clone lies one base off it.

The sequence derives from a man aged 18-30 years in good health. Sequencing was performed on blood. This chain joins TRBV5-1 to TRBJ2-1; 11 nucleotides in the junction match TRBD2. CDR3 reads: CASRASGGLNEQFF. The DNA sequence follows: TGCGCCAGCAGGGCTAGCGGGGGGCTGAATGAGCAGTTCTTC.